What follows describes a single T cell receptor beta chain. Its antigen is still unknown. Profiled with immunoSEQ multiplex PCR; TCRdb holds only in-frame clones, not every one. The sample has 60,000 to 70,000 clones, over 75% seen once. This specimen comes from a study of identifying expanded T cells in peripheral blood. Study outcomes and limitations: Variance in clone template counts between two-week samples significantly increased with total template count across all healthy donors. Over about two and four weeks, about 15 and 18 clones changed, versus roughly 1.1 between replicates.

Collection occurred without any documented infections or immune events in donors. Germline V gene sequence: CDR1 ENHRY, CDR2 SYGVKD. The CDR3 has 15 residues. V shed 5 bases and J shed 0 bases, with 11 bases lying between them. Source material: blood. This chain connects TRBV10-3 to TRBJ1-3; D call uncertain. The receptor was isolated from a person between 18 and 69 years old in good health. CDR3 bases: TGTGCCATCAGTCCGGACCTAAACTCTGGAAACACCATATATTTT. Amino acid sequence: CAISPDLNSGNTIYF.